Presented here are 22 T cell receptor beta chains from one specimen sequenced in a study of a mutant IDH1 vaccine in newly diagnosed glioma. The repertoire was sequenced with immunoSEQ multiplex PCR; TCRdb's copy has only in-frame clones and lacks some. The data show 50,000 to 70,000 clones, roughly four fifths seen once. These receptors have no identified antigens. Documented time point: week 35, safety follow-up. Doses comprised 300 ug of mutant IDH1 20-mer peptide each, plus topical imiquimod. The sample was PBMCs, taken from a glioma patient whose treatment included an IDH1 peptide vaccine. The receptor source for this set is a man aged 50 to 60 with glioma.

J is TRBJ2-1 and V is TRBV5-1, with 10 bases lining up with TRBD1. V was clipped by 7 bases and J by 6 bases; unmatched bases: 10. The CDR3 totals 15 residues. CDR1 and CDR2 (germline): SGHRS, YFSETQ. The CDR3 here is CASFLTGGASNEQFF. The CDR3 DNA sequence: TGCGCCAGCTTTCTGACAGGGGGCGCGAGCAATGAGCAGTTCTTC.

This clone was counted only a few times. V gene TRBV29-1 combines with J gene TRBJ1-2; 7 bases are a match to TRBD1. Germline V gene sequence: CDR1 SQVTM, CDR2 ANQGSEA. This CDR3 has 14 amino acids. V shed 4 bases, J shed 2 bases, and the junction held 7 bases outside the gene matches. For the CDR3, the DNA is TGCAGCGTTGTAGGTAAACAGGGGAACTATGGCTACACCTTC. The encoded protein is CSVVGKQGNYGYTF. The entire variable domain, with the rest obtained from reference TRBV29-1 and TRBJ1-2, is as follows: SAVISQKPSRDICQRGTSLTIQCQVDSQVTMMFWYRQQPGQSLTLIATANQGSEATYESGFVIDKFPISRPNLTFSTLTVSNMSPEDSSIYLCSVVGKQGNYGYTFGSGTRLTVV.

This clone was observed a few times. The chain recombines TRBV6-1 with TRBJ1-2; D is uncertain. The CDR3 extends over 13 amino acids. Germline CDR1 reads MNHNS; CDR2 reads SASEGT. The V gene lost 0 bases and the J gene lost 0 bases, with 2 bases spanning the gap. This CDR3 is CASSEATNYGYTF. In nucleotides, the CDR3 is TGTGCCAGCAGTGAAGCGACTAACTATGGCTACACCTTC.

This clone was seen ten or more times. The V call is TRBV4-2, the J call TRBJ2-3, with a tentative D call TRBD2 (6 bases). This CDR3 region has 15 residues. Germline CDR1 is LGHNA and CDR2 is YNFKEQ. V was shortened by 3 bases and J by 2 bases, with 12 bases between the two germline ends. The CDR3 DNA reads TGTGCCAGCAGCCATTCCCGGGGGAACACAGATACGCAGTATTTT. Protein: CASSHSRGNTDTQYF.

The chain links TRBV19 to TRBJ1-2, with unresolved D. CDR3 length equals 11 residues. Germline-derived CDR1 and CDR2 are LNHDA and SQIVND (reference sequence). V gave up 6 bases and J gave up 6 bases, with 8 bases separating them. The DNA of the CDR3 is TGTGCCAGTAGGGCGGCAGATGGCTACACCTTC. It is translated as CASRAADGYTF.

The gene calls are TRBV18 and TRBJ1-1; D gene unclear. V was shortened by 2 bases and J by 0 bases, with 19 bases between the two germline ends. The CDR3 is made up of 18 amino acids. CDR1 is KGHSH, CDR2 LQKENI, per germline. For the CDR3, the DNA is TGTGCCAGCTCACCAATAATTGCGGGGAGGACTATGAACACTGAAGCTTTCTTT. It is translated as CASSPIIAGRTMNTEAFF.

This sequence joins TRBV5-5 and TRBJ2-7; D gene ambiguous. CDR1 is SGHKS, CDR2 YYEKEE, per germline (reference sequence). Deletions cut 3 bases from V and 6 bases from J, with 13 bases between. The CDR3 totals 13 residues. The CDR3 DNA reads as TGTGCCAGCAGCTCCGGGCCCTCGGGCGAGCAGTACTTC. Translated: CASSSGPSGEQYF.

CDR3 sequence reads: CSVTGADTQYF. Here the CDR3 DNA reads TGCAGCGTTACAGGGGCAGATACGCAGTATTTT. The J gene is TRBJ2-3, the V gene TRBV29-1; TRBD1 matches 7 bases. This CDR3 has 11 residues. V trimming: 5 bases; J trimming: 4 bases; junction bases outside the gene matches: 0. Germline V gene lookup returns CDR1 SQVTM and CDR2 ANQGSEA.

V and J are TRBV30 and TRBJ1-1; D might be TRBD1 (5 bases). The CDR3 length is 14 residues. Germline values: CDR1 GTSNPN, CDR2 SVGIG (reference sequence). V lost 5 bases, J lost 2 bases, and 15 bases lay in between. The CDR3 reads CAWGGKGSNTEAFF. CDR3 nucleotide sequence: TGTGCCTGGGGGGGTAAGGGGTCTAACACTGAAGCTTTCTTT.

The chain carries TRBV5-6 and TRBJ2-2; TRBD1 agrees at 9 bases. The CDR3 length is 15 residues. In germline, CDR1 is SGHDT, CDR2 YYEEEE. V was clipped by 3 bases and J by 6 bases; unmatched bases: 6. In DNA form, the CDR3 reads TGTGCCAGCAGCTCCGGGACAGGGTGGCCCGGGGAGCTGTTTTTT. Amino acids: CASSSGTGWPGELFF.

The V and J genes are TRBV6-5 and TRBJ1-1; D uncertain. CDR3 size: 13 residues. CDR1 MNHEY and CDR2 SVGAGI come from the germline V gene. Between the trimmed V and J ends, which lost 2 bases and 5 bases, there was a span of 9 bases. The CDR3 sequence is CASSYREGTEAFF. CDR3 bases: TGTGCCAGCAGTTACAGGGAAGGGACTGAAGCTTTCTTT.

The chain links TRBV5-6 to TRBJ1-4; the D gene is possibly TRBD1 (6 bases). The CDR3 is 14 residues long. The germline gives CDR1 SGHDT, CDR2 YYEEEE. The V end lost 1 base, the J end lost 10 bases, and 14 bases lay between the germline ends. CDR3 sequence reads: CASSLRQGGRKLFF. The CDR3 DNA follows: TGTGCCAGCAGCTTGCGACAAGGGGGGAGAAAACTGTTTTTT.

This clone is labeled medium-sized. The chain is built from TRBV5-1 and TRBJ2-5; TRBD1 matches at 7 bases. The CDR3 sequence is 15 residues long. Germline loops: CDR1 SGHRS, CDR2 YFSETQ. The V gene end was trimmed by 4 bases and the J gene end by 4 bases; junction bases not matched to a gene: 10. The CDR3 here is CASSNSGTVGETQYF. In DNA, the CDR3 is TGCGCCAGCAGCAATTCCGGGACAGTGGGAGAGACCCAGTACTTC.

In its sample, this clone was seen once. The chain recombines TRBV7-8 with TRBJ2-7; 9 nucleotides agree with TRBD1. Germline values: CDR1 SGHVS, CDR2 FQNEAQ. The CDR3 runs 19 residues. V lost 5 bases and J lost 4; bases outside the gene matches: 21. The CDR3 is CASSASRAWGTGRSYEQYF. In nucleotides, the CDR3 is TGTGCCAGCAGCGCATCTCGGGCGTGGGGGACAGGGAGAAGTTACGAGCAGTACTTC.

The gene calls are TRBV7-9 and TRBJ1-1; 7 bases map to TRBD1. V was pared by 7 bases and J by 1 base, with 9 bases of the junction left unmatched. Germline V gene lookup returns CDR1 SEHNR and CDR2 FQNEAQ (reference sequence). CDR3 size: 15 residues. CDR3 amino acids: CASTRGETANTEAFF. The CDR3 DNA reads TGTGCCAGCACCAGGGGGGAGACGGCGAACACTGAAGCTTTCTTT. The variable domain in full, with the rest retrieved from reference TRBV7-9 and TRBJ1-1, is DTGVSQNPRHKITKRGQNVTFRCDPISEHNRLYWYRQTLGQGPEFLTYFQNEAQLEKSRLLSDRFSAERPKGSFSTLEIQRTEQGDSAMYLCASTRGETANTEAFFGQGTRLTVV.

This clone was counted only a few times. The V and J genes are TRBV30 and TRBJ1-1, with D perhaps TRBD1 (5 bases). The germline gives CDR1 GTSNPN, CDR2 SVGIG (reference sequence). Trimming shortened V by 4 bases and J by 0 bases, and 15 bases separated the two germline ends. This CDR3 has 15 amino acids. This CDR3 reads CAWKNRQFMNTEAFF. DNA of the CDR3: TGTGCCTGGAAAAACAGGCAATTCATGAACACTGAAGCTTTCTTT.

The table lists this clone with a few counts. The rearrangement uses TRBV4-2 and TRBJ1-1, with 9 bases fitting TRBD1. The junction had 9 bases not matched to a gene; V was cut back by 2 bases and J by 8 bases. The CDR3 is made up of 15 amino acids. The germline V gene encodes CDR1 LGHNA and CDR2 YNFKEQ. This CDR3 is CASSQNGGGQGEAFF. CDR3 nucleotide sequence: TGTGCCAGCAGCCAAAATGGCGGAGGACAGGGGGAAGCTTTCTTT.

V and J are TRBV19 and TRBJ1-2, with a tentative D call TRBD1 (6 bases). This CDR3 has 13 amino acids. Germline V gene lookup returns CDR1 LNHDA and CDR2 SQIVND (reference sequence). V dropped 5 bases and J dropped 5 bases, with 12 bases sitting between them. The CDR3 DNA sequence: TGTGCCAGTAGTGAAACAGGGACATATGGCTACACCTTC. This encodes CASSETGTYGYTF.

The chain uses TRBV29-1 and TRBJ1-1; D uncertain. This CDR3 contains 13 residues. The V gene lost 2 bases and the J gene lost 3 bases, with 10 bases spanning the gap. Germline values: CDR1 SQVTM, CDR2 ANQGSEA. CDR3 sequence reads: CSVESGDYTEAFF. CDR3 DNA sequence: TGCAGCGTTGAAAGCGGCGACTACACTGAAGCTTTCTTT. Using reference TRBV29-1 and TRBJ1-1 for the parts outside the CDR3, the full variable domain is SAVISQKPSRDICQRGTSLTIQCQVDSQVTMMFWYRQQPGQSLTLIATANQGSEATYESGFVIDKFPISRPNLTFSTLTVSNMSPEDSSIYLCSVESGDYTEAFFGQGTRLTVV.

CDR3 amino acids: CASSLQGTESYNEQFF. The CDR3 DNA is TGTGCCAGCAGCTTACAGGGAACGGAGTCCTACAATGAGCAGTTCTTC. V gene TRBV5-6 combines with J gene TRBJ2-1; tentative D call: TRBD1 (6 bases). Germline V gene sequence: CDR1 SGHDT, CDR2 YYEEEE. This CDR3 is built from 16 residues. The V and J ends lost 2 bases and 1 base respectively, with 13 bases between them.

This clone has only a few counts. V is TRBV29-1 and J is TRBJ1-1; D is unclear. This CDR3 has 13 amino acids. Germline V gene data show CDR1 as SQVTM and CDR2 as ANQGSEA. Trimming cost V 5 bases and J 6 bases, with 16 bases left between them. The CDR3 here is CSVQRKEQPEAFF. Written as DNA, the CDR3 is TGCAGCGTTCAACGGAAGGAGCAGCCTGAAGCTTTCTTT.

The rearrangement links TRBV11-2 to TRBJ1-2; no clear D gene. The CDR3 is 15 amino acids. The germline V gene has CDR1 SGHAT and CDR2 FQNNGV. V lost 0 bases to trimming and J lost 0 bases, with 8 bases between them. This CDR3 reads CASSLEGSSNYGYTF. In DNA form, the CDR3 reads TGTGCCAGCAGCTTAGAGGGCAGCTCTAACTATGGCTACACCTTC.